The 26 T cell receptor beta chains in this list originate from one sample, sequenced in a study of CD8+ T cells in alopecia areata. Regarding treatment: oral pan-JAK inhibitor, 5-10 mg twice daily. Sequencing templates came from extracted RNA that was reverse transcribed into cDNA. Sequenced by immunoSEQ multiplex PCR; TCRdb stores in-frame clones only, minus some. Among around 270,000 clones listed, 58% were seen once. The starting material was CD4+ T cells sorted from blood, obtained at week 24, from a patient treated with tofacitinib. These receptors were taken from a human donor with alopecia areata.

The chain couples TRBV30 to TRBJ1-1; unclear D gene. Germline V gene sequence: CDR1 GTSNPN, CDR2 SVGIG (reference sequence). CDR3 length equals 14 residues. V lost 3 bases to trimming and J lost 5 bases, with 16 bases between them. The CDR3 region has the DNA TGTGCCTGGAGGGTGATAGACCTGAGGACTGAAGCTTTCTTT. Its translation: CAWRVIDLRTEAFF.

The chain has TRBV6-5 and TRBJ1-5; no firm D call. The CDR3 length is 13 residues. Germline V CDR1 and CDR2: MNHEY, SVGAGI. The germline V and J ends were trimmed by 6 bases and 4 bases, with 10 bases remaining between them. In DNA form, the CDR3 reads TGTGCCAGCAGCCCACAGAGGAATCAGCCCCAGCATTTT. Its translation is CASSPQRNQPQHF.

The chain recombines TRBV5-4 with TRBJ2-4, with 7 bases identical to TRBD1. The trim removed 2 bases at V and 5 bases at J, leaving 4 bases unmatched. The CDR3 extends over 14 amino acids. In germline, CDR1 is SGHNT, CDR2 YYREEE (reference sequence). The CDR3 loop reads CASSLGGRENIQYF. The DNA for the CDR3 is TGTGCCAGCAGCTTAGGGGGCAGGGAAAACATTCAGTACTTC.

The genes are TRBV30 and TRBJ1-2, with D maybe TRBD1 (6 bases). This CDR3 has 15 residues. Deletions cut 2 bases from V and 4 bases from J, with 17 bases between. Per germline, CDR1 GTSNPN and CDR2 SVGIG (reference sequence). The CDR3 is CAWSTTGPPFYGYTF. CDR3 DNA: TGTGCCTGGAGTACGACAGGACCCCCTTTCTATGGCTACACCTTC.

A few counts support this clone. This chain links TRBV19 with TRBJ1-1, with no clear D. In germline, CDR1 is LNHDA, CDR2 SQIVND (reference sequence). The ends were cut back, 6 bases at V and 3 bases at J, with 8 bases in the middle. The CDR3 has 12 residues. The CDR3 DNA sequence: TGTGCCAGTAGCCCATTAGACACTGAAGCTTTCTTT. It translates to CASSPLDTEAFF.

The gene calls are TRBV29-1 and TRBJ1-2; D gene ambiguous. This CDR3 is 12 amino acids long. Germline CDR1 SQVTM, CDR2 ANQGSEA. The CDR3 region is CSFTALHDGYTF. CDR3 bases: TGCAGTTTTACAGCTCTTCATGATGGCTACACCTTC.

This clone was counted between two and nine times. The J gene is TRBJ1-1, the V gene TRBV6-5; TRBD1 matches at 7 bases. Germline CDR1 MNHEY, CDR2 SVGAGI. Trimming cost V 5 bases and J 8 bases; bases outside gene matches: 5. The length of the CDR3 is 12 residues. CDR3 residues: CASSPGGREAFF. CDR3 in DNA: TGTGCCAGCAGTCCAGGGGGAAGGGAAGCTTTCTTT.

This clone was counted only a few times. The J gene is TRBJ1-4, the V gene TRBV28; D remains unclear. Per the germline V gene, CDR1 is MDHEN and CDR2 is SYDVKM. The ends were cut back, 5 bases at V and 0 bases at J, with 13 bases in the middle. There are 16 residues in the CDR3. The DNA of the CDR3 is TGTGCCAGCAGTCCGCCTCCATATACAACTAATGAAAAACTGTTTTTT. Protein: CASSPPPYTTNEKLFF.

This chain links TRBV6-5 with TRBJ1-4, with 12 bases that match TRBD1. The CDR3 sequence is 14 residues long. Per the germline V gene, CDR1 is MNHEY and CDR2 is SVGAGI. The V gene end was trimmed by 4 bases and the J gene end by 10 bases; junction bases not matched to a gene: 4. As DNA, the CDR3 is TGTGCCAGCAGTTCGGGACAGGGGGCTGGAAAACTGTTTTTT. Amino acids: CASSSGQGAGKLFF.

The table lists this clone with a few counts. The J gene is TRBJ1-2, the V gene TRBV20-1; no reliable D call. V gave up 6 bases and J gave up 5 bases, with 10 bases separating them. Germline-derived CDR1 and CDR2 are DFQATT and SNEGSKA (reference sequence). CDR3 size: 11 residues. CDR3 in DNA: TGCAGTGCCACAGTTCTATATGGCTACACCTTC. Translating it yields CSATVLYGYTF.

Points on this clone: Within the sample, other DNA sequences also encode this same CDR3. The chain links TRBV30 to TRBJ2-2; D not certain. Germline V gene lookup returns CDR1 GTSNPN and CDR2 SVGIG (reference sequence). V was cut by 0 bases and J by 8 bases, with 4 bases left in between. This CDR3 is 11 amino acids long. The CDR3 region is CAWSVAGELFF. The DNA of the CDR3 is TGTGCCTGGAGTGTAGCGGGGGAGCTGTTTTTT.

Here the CDR3 reads CSVGKRGGLEAFF. CDR3 DNA: TGCAGCGTTGGAAAAAGGGGTGGGCTTGAAGCTTTCTTT. The chain carries TRBV29-1 and TRBJ1-1; weak D call: TRBD1 (5 bases). Looked up from germline, CDR1 is SQVTM and CDR2 is ANQGSEA. Trimming shortened V by 4 bases and J by 7 bases, and 16 bases separated the two germline ends. The CDR3 extends over 13 amino acids.

This clone has just a few counts. The V call is TRBV7-2, the J call TRBJ2-7; 8 bases are shared with TRBD1. Unmatched junction bases numbered 12, after V lost 1 base and J lost 4 bases. The germline V gene has CDR1 SGHTA and CDR2 FQGNSA. The CDR3 runs 17 residues. CDR3 in amino acids: CASSLGSVDRGWYEQYF. In DNA, the CDR3 is TGTGCCAGCAGCTTAGGTTCCGTCGACAGGGGATGGTACGAGCAGTACTTC.

The chain combines TRBV14 with TRBJ2-2, with 7 bases fitting TRBD2. The CDR3 runs 13 residues. V dropped 3 bases and J dropped 5; count of bases not matched to a gene: 0. Germline CDR1 is SGHDN and CDR2 is FVKESK. CDR3 sequence reads: CASSQRGTGELFF. CDR3 in DNA: TGTGCCAGCAGCCAGCGGGGGACCGGGGAGCTGTTTTTT.

A few counts support this clone. The chain recombines TRBV4-1 with TRBJ1-2; no clear D. The ends were cut back, 0 bases at V and 1 base at J, with 15 bases in the middle. Germline-derived CDR1 and CDR2 are MGHRA and YSYEKL. The CDR3 totals 17 residues. This CDR3 reads CASSQDFDGVFNYGYTF. CDR3 DNA sequence: TGCGCCAGCAGCCAAGATTTTGACGGCGTCTTTAACTATGGCTACACCTTC.

In its sample, this clone was seen a few times. This chain joins TRBV23-1 and TRBJ2-5, with 7 bases aligning to TRBD1. TRBV23-1 is recorded as an ORF, its role being uncertain. This CDR3 is 13 amino acids long. Trimming removed 9 bases from V and 0 bases from J; junction bases left unmatched: 4. CDR3 DNA: TGCGCCAGTCCTGGACAGGACCAAGAGACCCAGTACTTC. Translation gives CASPGQDQETQYF.

This chain uses TRBV28 with TRBJ1-5, with D tentatively TRBD1 (6 bases). In germline, CDR1 is MDHEN, CDR2 SYDVKM. This CDR3 has 15 amino acids. V lost 6 bases and J 2 bases, leaving 14 bases between the germline ends. The CDR3 is CASRTGGLGNQPQHF. The CDR3 nucleotides are TGTGCCAGCAGGACAGGTGGGTTGGGCAATCAGCCCCAGCATTTT.

This chain uses TRBV7-2 with TRBJ2-7; D gene unclear. In germline, CDR1 is SGHTA, CDR2 FQGNSA. This CDR3 has 13 residues. V shed 6 bases and J shed 7 bases, with 16 bases lying between them. The CDR3 DNA sequence: TGTGCCAGCAGTCTTACTATGGGGTGGGAGCAGTACTTC. Amino acids: CASSLTMGWEQYF.

V usage is TRBV6-5 and J usage is TRBJ1-1; weak D call: TRBD1 (6 bases). The CDR3 has 15 residues. V was clipped by 5 bases and J by 4 bases, with 17 bases between them. Looked up from germline, CDR1 is MNHEY and CDR2 is SVGAGI. This chain's CDR3 is CASSRAGGEVTEAFF. The CDR3 region has the DNA TGTGCCAGCAGTCGCGCGGGGGGCGAGGTCACTGAAGCTTTCTTT.

The chain uses TRBV30 and TRBJ2-5; the match to TRBD1 covers 7 bases. The CDR3 length is 12 residues. Unmatched junction bases numbered 4, after V lost 5 bases and J lost 4 bases. Germline V gives CDR1 GTSNPN, CDR2 SVGIG (reference sequence). The CDR3 loop reads CAWAQGRETQYF. CDR3 DNA sequence: TGTGCCTGGGCACAGGGGCGAGAGACCCAGTACTTC. Full variable domain (rest looked up from reference TRBV30 and TRBJ2-5): SQTIHQWPATLVQPVGSPLSLECTVEGTSNPNLYWYRQAAGRGLQLLFYSVGIGQISSEVPQNLSASRPQDRQFILSSKKLLLSDSGFYLCAWAQGRETQYFGPGTRLLVL.

The V call is TRBV2, the J call TRBJ1-5; D call uncertain. The germline CDR1 and CDR2 sequences are SNHLY and FYNNEI. CDR3 size: 17 residues. The V and J ends lost 3 bases and 7 bases respectively, with 22 bases between them. DNA for the CDR3: TGTGCCAGCAGTGAGACGGAGCGGCAGTATGTCAGGCAGCCCCAGCATTTT. This translates into CASSETERQYVRQPQHF. Drawing the rest from reference TRBV2 and TRBJ1-5, the complete variable domain is EPEVTQTPSHQVTQMGQEVILRCVPISNHLYFYWYRQILGQKVEFLVSFYNNEISEKSEIFDDQFSVERPDGSNFTLKIRSTKLEDSAMYFCASSETERQYVRQPQHFGDGTRLSIL.

The chain employs TRBV4-1 and TRBJ2-2; possibly TRBD2 for D (6 bases). The CDR3 loop spans 17 amino acids. The germline V gene encodes CDR1 MGHRA and CDR2 YSYEKL. Between the trimmed V and J ends, which lost 8 bases and 6 bases, there was a span of 25 bases. CDR3 nucleotides: TGCGCCAGCGCTCAAAACTACCGGGACTCAAGGGCCGGGGAGCTGTTTTTT. This sequence encodes CASAQNYRDSRAGELFF.

This clone appeared once. J is TRBJ1-5 and V is TRBV30; D gene uncertain. The germline V gene encodes CDR1 GTSNPN and CDR2 SVGIG (reference sequence). CDR3 length: 17 amino acids. The V end was cut by 0 bases, the J end by 0 bases, with 15 bases between. For the CDR3, the DNA is TGTGCCTGGAGTGTAGCCCTGGCCAGGTATAGCAATCAGCCCCAGCATTTT. Translating gives CAWSVALARYSNQPQHF. The full variable domain, rest sourced from reference TRBV30 and TRBJ1-5, is SQTIHQWPATLVQPVGSPLSLECTVEGTSNPNLYWYRQAAGRGLQLLFYSVGIGQISSEVPQNLSASRPQDRQFILSSKKLLLSDSGFYLCAWSVALARYSNQPQHFGDGTRLSIL.

The chain employs TRBV2 and TRBJ2-3; D is perhaps TRBD1 or TRBD2 (6 bases each). Germline lookup yields CDR1 SNHLY and CDR2 FYNNEI. The ends were cut back, 1 base at V and 4 bases at J, with 9 bases in the middle. The CDR3 length is 14 residues. CDR3 region: CASSEVRGPDTQYF. The CDR3 coding sequence is TGTGCCAGCAGTGAAGTTCGGGGGCCAGATACGCAGTATTTT.

The rearrangement uses TRBV18 and TRBJ2-5; D is ambiguous. Germline V gene lookup returns CDR1 KGHSH and CDR2 LQKENI. CDR3 size: 13 residues. Trimming cost V 3 bases and J 1 base, with 6 bases left between them. Here the CDR3 reads CASSPDFQETQYF. In nucleotides, the CDR3 is TGTGCCAGCTCACCTGACTTCCAAGAGACCCAGTACTTC. Variable domain in full (rest from reference TRBV18 and TRBJ2-5): NAGVMQNPRHLVRRRGQEARLRCSPMKGHSHVYWYRQLPEEGLKFMVYLQKENIIDESGMPKERFSAEFPKEGPSILRIQQVVRGDSAAYFCASSPDFQETQYFGPGTRLLVL.

The rearrangement links TRBV5-6 to TRBJ1-1, with 7 bases fitting TRBD1. This CDR3 spans 15 amino acids. Germline CDR1 reads SGHDT; CDR2 reads YYEEEE. Germline trimming cut 2 bases from V and 1 base from J; bases unmatched to any gene: 5. For the CDR3, the DNA is TGTGCCAGCAGCTTCTTACGGACAGGGAACACTGAAGCTTTCTTT. Translating gives CASSFLRTGNTEAFF. The entire variable domain, with the rest obtained from reference TRBV5-6 and TRBJ1-1, is as follows: DAGVTQSPTHLIKTRGQQVTLRCSPKSGHDTVSWYQQALGQGPQFIFQYYEEEERQRGNFPDRFSGHQFPNYSSELNVNALLLGDSALYLCASSFLRTGNTEAFFGQGTRLTVV.